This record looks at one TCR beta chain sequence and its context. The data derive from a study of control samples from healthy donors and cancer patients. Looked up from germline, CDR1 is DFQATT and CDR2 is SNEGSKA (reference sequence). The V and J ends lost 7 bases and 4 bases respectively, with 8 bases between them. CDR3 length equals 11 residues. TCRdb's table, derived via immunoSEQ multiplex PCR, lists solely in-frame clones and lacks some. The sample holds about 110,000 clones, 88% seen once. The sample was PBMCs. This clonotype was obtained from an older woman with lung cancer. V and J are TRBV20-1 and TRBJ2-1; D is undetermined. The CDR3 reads CSVDRYNEQFF. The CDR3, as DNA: TGCAGTGTGGACCGGTACAATGAGCAGTTCTTC.